The 18 T cell receptor beta chains presented below share a single source sample, sequenced in a study of shared clonotypes between healthy human individuals. TCRdb's copy holds only in-frame clones and misses some; the assay was immunoSEQ multiplex PCR. The table has some 550,000 clones, around 97% seen once; the top ten hold about 0.06%. Sequencing input: naive CD4+ T cells sorted from blood. Subset noted: CD45RA+ positively selected. The receptors originated from a woman aged 25 to 39 in good health.

The V gene is TRBV18, the J gene TRBJ1-4; 7 bases are a match to TRBD1. Germline V gene lookup returns CDR1 KGHSH and CDR2 LQKENI. The CDR3 extends over 16 amino acids. The ends lost 5 bases at V and 3 bases at J; junction bases unmatched: 9. Written as DNA, the CDR3 is TGTGCCAGCTCAAACCAGGGGGTCTGGTCTAATGAAAAACTGTTTTTT. This encodes CASSNQGVWSNEKLFF.

This rearrangement joins TRBV18 to TRBJ2-7, with 7 bases that match TRBD1. Germline CDR1 and CDR2: KGHSH and LQKENI. The trim removed 5 bases at V and 0 bases at J, leaving 4 bases unmatched. The CDR3 totals 14 residues. CDR3 loop: CASSNRTGSYEQYF. Written as DNA, the CDR3 is TGTGCCAGCTCAAATCGGACAGGCTCCTACGAGCAGTACTTC. Based on the CDR3 plus reference TRBV18 and TRBJ2-7, the full variable domain is NAGVMQNPRHLVRRRGQEARLRCSPMKGHSHVYWYRQLPEEGLKFMVYLQKENIIDESGMPKERFSAEFPKEGPSILRIQQVVRGDSAAYFCASSNRTGSYEQYFGPGTRLTVT.

This clone was recorded once. The V and J genes are TRBV5-1 and TRBJ2-7; 9 bases line up with TRBD2. Germline V gives CDR1 SGHRS, CDR2 YFSETQ. The length of the CDR3 is 17 residues. Trimming removed 0 bases from V and 7 bases from J; junction bases left unmatched: 14. CDR3 sequence reads: CASSLAAASGTPGEQYF. The CDR3 coding sequence is TGCGCCAGCAGCTTGGCCGCGGCTAGCGGGACTCCGGGTGAGCAGTACTTC.

The chain links TRBV28 to TRBJ2-7; D remains unclear. Trimming took off 5 bases at V and 6 bases at J, with 14 bases between the two ends. The CDR3 has 13 residues. Germline CDR1 reads MDHEN; CDR2 reads SYDVKM. The CDR3 reads CASSILVVAEQYF. The DNA for the CDR3 is TGTGCCAGCAGTATCCTAGTTGTTGCCGAGCAGTACTTC.

This chain connects TRBV5-1 to TRBJ2-5; D might be TRBD1 (7 bases). The germline V and J ends were trimmed by 4 bases and 3 bases, with 13 bases remaining between them. The germline V gene has CDR1 SGHRS and CDR2 YFSETQ. The CDR3 runs to 14 residues. The CDR3 is CASSGGTVKETQYF. CDR3 bases: TGCGCCAGCAGCGGGGGGACAGTTAAAGAGACCCAGTACTTC.

The V call is TRBV7-8, the J call TRBJ2-2; D is unclear. This CDR3 spans 13 amino acids. The ends were cut back, 6 bases at V and 9 bases at J, with 14 bases in the middle. Germline-derived CDR1 and CDR2 are SGHVS and FQNEAQ. CDR3 DNA: TGTGCCAGCAGGGGCCAGCCTCACCGGGAGCTGTTTTTT. It yields the protein CASRGQPHRELFF.

The chain has TRBV11-2 and TRBJ1-4; 7 bases match TRBD1. Per the germline V gene, CDR1 is SGHAT and CDR2 is FQNNGV. The CDR3 totals 13 residues. J was trimmed by 8 bases and V by 3 bases; bases with no gene match: 3. The CDR3 bases are TGTGCCAGCAGCTTGCACAGGGGAGAAAAACTGTTTTTT. Encoded protein: CASSLHRGEKLFF.

The gene calls are TRBV15 and TRBJ2-5, with TRBD2 matching over 7 bases. Germline CDR1 reads LNHNV; CDR2 reads YYDKDF (reference sequence). This CDR3 has 19 amino acids. The ends lost 0 bases at V and 2 bases at J; junction bases unmatched: 15. This chain's CDR3 is CATSRDLLPLAASQETQYF. Here the CDR3 DNA reads TGTGCCACCAGCAGAGATCTTCTACCCCTAGCGGCGAGTCAAGAGACCCAGTACTTC.

V gene TRBV19 combines with J gene TRBJ1-3; 7 bases align to TRBD1. Per germline, CDR1 LNHDA and CDR2 SQIVND (reference sequence). The V segment lost 6 bases and the J segment 7 bases; nucleotides outside the gene matches: 6. The CDR3 loop spans 13 amino acids. In DNA, the CDR3 is TGTGCCAGTAGCCCGACAGGGAGTAACACCATATATTTT. Translation gives CASSPTGSNTIYF.

The rearrangement joins TRBV7-2 to TRBJ1-4; D perhaps matches TRBD1 (5 bases). The CDR3 has 13 amino acids. Trimming took 5 bases from V and 7 from J, leaving 11 bases between them. Germline CDR1 and CDR2: SGHTA and FQGNSA. The CDR3 nucleotides are TGTGCCAGCAGCCTGCGGCAGGGTGAAAAACTGTTTTTT. Translation gives CASSLRQGEKLFF. The full variable domain, in which reference TRBV7-2 and TRBJ1-4 provide the parts outside the CDR3, is GAGVSQSPSNKVTEKGKDVELRCDPISGHTALYWYRQSLGQGLEFLIYFQGNSAPDKSGLPSDRFSAERTGGSVSTLTIQRTQQEDSAVYLCASSLRQGEKLFFGSGTQLSVL.

J is TRBJ1-1 and V is TRBV5-6; D perhaps matches TRBD1 (6 bases). Deletions cut 3 bases from V and 5 bases from J, with 23 bases between. The CDR3 is 17 residues long. Germline lookup yields CDR1 SGHDT and CDR2 YYEEEE. CDR3 sequence (DNA): TGTGCCAGCAGCTCAAATCAGGGGACATATAGGAGTACTGAAGCTTTCTTT. It encodes CASSSNQGTYRSTEAFF.

The chain is built from TRBV19 and TRBJ1-2; maybe TRBD1 (5 bases). V shed 5 bases and J shed 4 bases, with 11 bases lying between them. The CDR3 covers 13 residues. In germline, CDR1 is LNHDA, CDR2 SQIVND (reference sequence). The CDR3 region is CASSPWGPYGYTF. CDR3 nucleotide sequence: TGTGCCAGTAGTCCTTGGGGACCCTATGGCTACACCTTC. Using reference TRBV19 and TRBJ1-2 for the parts outside the CDR3, the full variable domain is DGGITQSPKYLFRKEGQNVTLSCEQNLNHDAMYWYRQDPGQGLRLIYYSQIVNDFQKGDIAEGYSVSREKKESFPLTVTSAQKNPTAFYLCASSPWGPYGYTFGSGTRLTVV.

This chain uses TRBV5-4 with TRBJ1-1, with TRBD1 identical over 9 bases. V lost 4 bases, J lost 5 bases, and 6 bases stayed unmatched. This CDR3 spans 14 amino acids. Germline V gene data show CDR1 as SGHNT and CDR2 as YYREEE (reference sequence). In nucleotides, the CDR3 is TGTGCCAGCAGCACTGGTGGGACAGGGACTGAAGCTTTCTTT. Translating gives CASSTGGTGTEAFF.

The chain joins TRBV5-6 to TRBJ2-7, with 8 bases that match TRBD2. The CDR3 totals 15 residues. V dropped 4 bases and J dropped 5; count of bases not matched to a gene: 11. Germline assignment: CDR1 SGHDT and CDR2 YYEEEE. The CDR3 bases are TGTGCCAGCAGCCCCGCTGCGGGACTAGTCCACGAGCAGTACTTC. Protein: CASSPAAGLVHEQYF.

The chain joins TRBV5-5 to TRBJ2-5; the D gene is possibly TRBD1 (6 bases). The CDR3 loop spans 15 amino acids. CDR1 and CDR2 from the germline V gene are SGHKS and YYEKEE (reference sequence). V lost 4 bases and J 0 bases, leaving 13 bases between the germline ends. The CDR3, as DNA: TGTGCCAGCAGCCCAGCCAGGGGTTACCAAGAGACCCAGTACTTC. This gives the protein CASSPARGYQETQYF.

The chain employs TRBV7-9 and TRBJ2-7, with 9 bases identical to TRBD1. Trimming removed 5 bases from V and 3 bases from J; junction bases left unmatched: 2. In germline, CDR1 is SEHNR, CDR2 FQNEAQ (reference sequence). The CDR3 loop spans 13 amino acids. CDR3 loop: CASSKDRGYEQYF. The CDR3 coding sequence is TGTGCCAGCAGCAAGGACAGGGGCTACGAGCAGTACTTC.

The chain has TRBV6-1 and TRBJ1-2, with D unclear. With 6 bases removed from V and 2 bases from J, the gap between germline ends came to 13 bases. Per the germline V gene, CDR1 is MNHNS and CDR2 is SASEGT. The CDR3 runs 14 residues. The CDR3 loop is CASRKETLNYGYTF. The CDR3 region has the DNA TGTGCCAGCAGGAAGGAGACACTAAACTATGGCTACACCTTC.

In its sample, this clone was seen once. V usage is TRBV5-1 and J usage is TRBJ2-1; 11 nucleotides match TRBD2. After removal of 4 bases from V and 5 bases from J, the junction contained 5 bases not matched to a gene. CDR3 length: 15 amino acids. The germline gives CDR1 SGHRS, CDR2 YFSETQ. CDR3 sequence: CASSTGLAADNEQFF. The CDR3 bases are TGCGCCAGCAGCACGGGACTAGCGGCCGACAATGAGCAGTTCTTC. Variable domain in full (rest from reference TRBV5-1 and TRBJ2-1): KAGVTQTPRYLIKTRGQQVTLSCSPISGHRSVSWYQQTPGQGLQFLFEYFSETQRNKGNFPGRFSGRQFSNSRSEMNVSTLELGDSALYLCASSTGLAADNEQFFGPGTRLTVL.